These T cell receptor beta chains were read from a single sample in a study of human T cells and chemical hapten exposure. TCRdb re-called the RACE reads with MiXCR, one entry per CDR3 protein. The sample contains about 100,000 distinct CDR3 sequences, 9.5% to 12% of which appear only once. The sample consisted of whole blood, taken in connection with sensitization to the hapten diphenylcyclopropenone (DPC). These receptors originate from a woman in her thirties or forties with alopecia areata. Some clones in this sample may be carry-over from other donors' samples. The CDR3 runs from the conserved cysteine through the conserved F or W. D genes are given only for firm matches. Clone size is not always given. Where it is, it says once, few, many or a class for expanded clones.

v_gene	j_gene	d_gene	abundance	CDR3nt	CDR3aa
TRBV20-1	TRBJ1-1	-	many	TGCAGTGCCCCCCCGAGGGAGGGGCGAACTGAAGCTTTCTTT	CSAPPREGRTEAFF
TRBV28	TRBJ1-4	TRBD1	many	TGTGCCAGCAGTTCCCCAGGGGGCGCTTATGAAAAACTGTTTTTT	CASSSPGGAYEKLFF
TRBV6-2/TRBV6-3	TRBJ2-5	-	many	TGTGCCAGCAGTTCCCAATCAGAGACCCAGTACTTC	CASSSQSETQYF
TRBV28	TRBJ2-3	-	-	TGTGCCAGCAGTTCCGTAAACACAGATACGCAGTATTTT	CASSSVNTDTQYF
TRBV11-2	TRBJ1-3	-	-	TGTGCCAGCAGCTTAGGATGCCAGTGGAGGAGCTCTGGAAACACCATATATTTT	CASSLGCQWRSSGNTIYF
TRBV9	TRBJ2-2	-	many	TGTGCCAGCAGCGTAGTGAGGGGAAACACCGGGGAGCTGTTTTTT	CASSVVRGNTGELFF
TRBV6-1	TRBJ2-1	-	many	TGTGCCAGCAGTGAAACGGGGGATACCTACAATGAGCAGTTCTTC	CASSETGDTYNEQFF
TRBV11-2	TRBJ2-7	-	few	TGTGCCAGCAGCTCCCCCCAGCGGACGTCCTACGAGCAGTACTTC	CASSSPQRTSYEQYF
TRBV30	TRBJ1-2	-	many	TGTGCCTGGAGCACACAGGGTCTCTATGGCTACACCTTC	CAWSTQGLYGYTF
TRBV20-1	TRBJ1-4	-	-	TGCAGTGCTGCGGCGGACGTTAGGCTTTTT	CSAAADVRLF
TRBV20-1	TRBJ2-7	-	few	TGCAGTGCTCCCCCGGTAGCGGCTAAAAACGAGCAGTACTTC	CSAPPVAAKNEQYF
TRBV18	TRBJ2-5	-	many	TGTGCCAGCTCACCACCGATCCAAGAGACCCAGTACTTC	CASSPPIQETQYF
TRBV7-2	TRBJ2-3	TRBD2	-	TGTGCCAGCAGCTTAGTTGCGGGACTAGCGGGGGGGCCCGCAGATACGCAGTATTTT	CASSLVAGLAGGPADTQYF
TRBV7-9	TRBJ2-1	-	few	TGTGCCAGCAGCCCTAACCCGGGACCCCTAGGAATAGGTGAGCAGTTCTTC	CASSPNPGPLGIGEQFF
TRBV4-2	TRBJ1-2	-	few	TGTGCCAGCAGCCAAGAATCGCGCGGAGGGGATGGCTACACCTTC	CASSQESRGGDGYTF
TRBV9	TRBJ2-1	-	many	TGTGCCAGCAGCGTAGGACAGATTTCCTACAATGAGCAGTTCTTC	CASSVGQISYNEQFF
TRBV10-3	TRBJ2-7	-	few	TGTGCCATCAGTGAGTTAAGACTTGACGAGCAGTACTTC	CAISELRLDEQYF
TRBV2	TRBJ1-2	-	many	TGTGCCAGCAGCACAGGTGTAAGCGGCTACACCTTC	CASSTGVSGYTF
TRBV20-1	TRBJ2-3	TRBD2	few	TGCAGGACCGTGCGAGCGGGACTTAGCACAGATACGCAGTATTTT	CRTVRAGLSTDTQYF
TRBV5-1	TRBJ2-3	TRBD2	many	TGCGCCAGCAGCTTGGAGTCTAGCGGGAGGAGCACAGATACGCAGTATTTT	CASSLESSGRSTDTQYF
TRBV28	TRBJ2-1	-	few	TGTGCCAGCAGTCCATACAGGGAGAATGAGCAGTTCTTC	CASSPYRENEQFF
TRBV27	TRBJ1-1	-	few	TGTGCCAGCAGTTTCGGGCAGGGCACCACTGAAGCTTTCTTT	CASSFGQGTTEAFF
TRBV11-2	TRBJ2-7	-	many	TGTGCCAGCAGCCCTCCCTGGCCCGGGAGCCAAAGCTCCTACGAGCAGTACTTC	CASSPPWPGSQSSYEQYF
TRBV29-1	TRBJ2-7	TRBD2	medium-sized	TGCAGCGTTGAAGAGGTGCTAGCGGGGGCTCGGGAGCAGTACTTC	CSVEEVLAGAREQYF
TRBV3-1	TRBJ2-5	-	-	TGTGCCAGCAGCCAACTTCAAGAGACCCAGTACTTC	CASSQLQETQYF
TRBV6-2/TRBV6-3	TRBJ2-3	-	many	TGTGCCAGCAGTCGGGACACAGATACGCAGTATTTT	CASSRDTDTQYF
TRBV29-1	TRBJ2-2	TRBD1	many	TGCAGCGTTGTAGGGACAGGGGAGACCACCGGGGAGCTGTTTTTT	CSVVGTGETTGELFF
TRBV4-3	TRBJ2-1	-	few	TGCGCCAGCAGCCGCCGTAGCTCCTACAATGAGCAGTTCTTC	CASSRRSSYNEQFF
TRBV7-8	TRBJ2-2	-	-	TGTGCCAGCAGCCCAACCCGTAGGGCCGGGGAGCTGTTTTTT	CASSPTRRAGELFF
TRBV9	TRBJ2-7	-	-	TGTGCCAGCAGCGTGAGTGGGGTACAGGGTAAAGAGCAGTACTTC	CASSVSGVQGKEQYF
TRBV29-1	TRBJ1-2	TRBD1	-	TGCAGCGTCACGATGAAACAGGGGATCGGCTACACCTTC	CSVTMKQGIGYTF
TRBV5-1	TRBJ1-1	-	many	TGCGCCAGCAGCTTGTCCTCCGACCGCATGAACACTGAAGCTTTCTTT	CASSLSSDRMNTEAFF
TRBV15	TRBJ1-5	TRBD1	few	TGTGCCACCAGCAGCACCGGGACAGGGAGTCAGCCCCAGCATTTT	CATSSTGTGSQPQHF
TRBV5-1	TRBJ2-3	TRBD2	many	TGCGCCAGCAGCCGACTTAGCGGGAGGGCCTCACTAGGAGATACGCAGTATTTT	CASSRLSGRASLGDTQYF
TRBV12-3/TRBV12-4	TRBJ1-5	-	many	TGTGCCAGCAGTCCTCAGGGCCCTAGCAATCAGCCCCAGCATTTT	CASSPQGPSNQPQHF
TRBV19	TRBJ2-1	TRBD1	many	TGTGCCAGTAACCCGGGCGCGGACAGGGTGGCCACGAAGCAGTTCTTC	CASNPGADRVATKQFF
TRBV6-5	TRBJ1-3	-	few	TGTGCCAGCAGTTACTCGTTGTCAGGGATCGGAAACACCATATATTTT	CASSYSLSGIGNTIYF
TRBV20-1	TRBJ1-6	TRBD1	many	TGCAGTGCTAGAGAACAGGGGGCGCGAGGTTCACCCCTCCACTTT	CSAREQGARGSPLHF
TRBV28	TRBJ2-7	TRBD1	few	TGTGCCAGCAGTTCACCAGGGGACAGGACCTCCTACGAGCAGTACTTC	CASSSPGDRTSYEQYF
TRBV6-6	TRBJ2-7	TRBD2	-	TGTGCCAGCAGCTCCCCCCTAGCGGGCACCTACGAGCAGTACTTC	CASSSPLAGTYEQYF
TRBV28	TRBJ2-1	-	-	TGTGCCAGCAGTTTATTAAAGACGGGCAATTCCTACAATGAGCAGTTCTTC	CASSLLKTGNSYNEQFF